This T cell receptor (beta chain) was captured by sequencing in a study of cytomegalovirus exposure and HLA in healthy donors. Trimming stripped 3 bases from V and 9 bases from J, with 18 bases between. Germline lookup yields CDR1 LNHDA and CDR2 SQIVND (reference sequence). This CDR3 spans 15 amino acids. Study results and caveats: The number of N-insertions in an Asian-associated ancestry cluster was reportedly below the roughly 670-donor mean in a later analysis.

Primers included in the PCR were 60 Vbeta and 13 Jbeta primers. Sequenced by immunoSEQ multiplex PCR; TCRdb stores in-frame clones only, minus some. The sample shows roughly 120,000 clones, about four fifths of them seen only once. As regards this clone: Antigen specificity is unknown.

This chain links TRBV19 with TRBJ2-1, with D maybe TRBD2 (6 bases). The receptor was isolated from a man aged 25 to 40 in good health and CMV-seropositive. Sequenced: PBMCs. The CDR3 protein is CASSIYLAIGPEQFF. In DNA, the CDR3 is TGTGCCAGTAGTATCTATCTAGCGATCGGCCCTGAGCAGTTCTTC.